Given below is one T cell receptor beta chain in context. Its antigen target is currently unknown. The sample belongs to a study of cytomegalovirus exposure and HLA in healthy donors (dated by TCRdb to about 2017). Notes on the research overall: In an earlier analysis of several hundred of the donors, around 290 Gb of sequence data and 90 million to 130 million unique TCR beta sequences from 150 million to 200 million T cells were reported. A later genetic analysis used genome-wide SNP genotypes for 398 of the 666 donors, treating that subset as a discovery cohort. To decide whether each TCR beta V gene segment behaved as functional or pseudogenic, an earlier analysis of 587 of the donors relied on high-throughput TCR beta sequencing. Among the roughly 410 genotyped donors, about 83% belonged to the genetic ancestry cluster associated with self-reported Caucasian donors. The T cell repertoires of 666 subjects were profiled by immunosequencing and related to cytomegalovirus serostatus. To predict cytomegalovirus infection status, the study brought together high-throughput TCR immunosequencing, statistical association of individual TCRs with disease status, and machine learning. To study patterns of TCR occurrence, a later analysis re-analyzed previously published TCR beta repertoires from several hundred donors and added high-resolution HLA genotyping. Donor age, sex, ethnicity and CMV serostatus were collected together with the repertoire data. Typing coverage differed by locus: A, B, C, DRB1 and DQB1 were typed in roughly 620-630 donors, DQA1 in about 500, DPA1 in roughly 590, and DPB1 in 400 to 480. About five DR-DQ haplotypes were handled as single units for association and clustering because linkage in the cohort was strong. All discovery cohort repertoires had been generated on a single sequencing platform. An early release that covered several hundred HLA-typed donors contained around 300 gigabases of sequencing data and tens of millions of unique TCR sequences. Among roughly 400 genotyped donors of the cohort, an average of approximately 220,000 unique TCR beta nucleotide sequences was sequenced per donor, of which about 19% were non-productive. Both class I and class II loci were covered by HLA typing, at four-digit resolution. In addition to the first cohort of approximately 670 subjects, a separate validation cohort of some 120 different subjects was used. The study aimed to test whether cataloging public T cell receptors could reveal signatures of past pathogen exposure. Rather than drawing on any new phenotypic data, the later analysis identified candidate immune exposures from TCR beta sequences and the way those sequences occurred across donors.

General study outcomes and caveats: In a later genetic analysis, fewer N-insertions in productive TCRs were reported among donors in an Asian-associated ancestry cluster than the roughly 700-donor mean. Cytomegalovirus status was reported to be diagnosed by the classifier with high specificity and sensitivity in both the original and validation cohorts. In a later analysis, HLA-associated TCR beta chains were found to be more clonally expanded and to have lower generation probabilities than equally common non-associated chains. The earlier analysis of approximately 540 of the donors excluded 15 to 20 rarely observed V segments, including chromosome 9 orphons, because counts were too low. The study listed 170 or so TCR beta chains as associated with cytomegalovirus. In a later analysis, the rate of TCR association differed among HLA loci, with DRB1 alleles having the most associated TCRs and HLA-C alleles having the fewest. A later genetic analysis associated a missense DCLRE1C variant with V-gene and J-gene trimming of TCR beta chains, and an independent cohort replicated the association. It was suggested by the authors that the approach could potentially be generalized to other disease states and immunological phenotypes. A later analysis associated roughly 17,000 TCR beta sequences with specific HLA alleles at a false discovery rate of 0.05. The sequencing pipeline was judged likely to have produced a cluster of highly shared sequence variants as a technical artifact. Most TCR sequences were seen in very few donors, while some public TCRs were found in many individuals. Presence/absence analyses assumed roughly uniform sequencing depth across donors, an assumption that may not hold. In vitro tests confirmed that a few of the cytomegalovirus-associated TCR beta chains recognize cytomegalovirus antigens. A further reported finding was that TCR beta sequences accurately predicted the HLA-A and HLA-B alleles for most subjects in the first cohort. In a later analysis, most CMV-associated TCR beta chains were found to appear HLA-restricted, with HLA associations seemingly driven largely by CMV exposure. Some IMGT-functional V segments, including TRBV6-2 and TRBV6-3, could not be distinguished by the 87-base-pair reads and were therefore excluded. The cohort was sequenced for TCR beta chains only, and without alpha or paired-chain data the features that could be detected were limited. In an earlier analysis of about 540 of the donors, most TCR beta V segments were observed in productive rearrangements about 87% or about 30% of the time, broadly matching IMGT annotations. Several of the top co-occurrence clusters appeared to be linked to parvovirus B19, influenza, CMV and Epstein-Barr virus, according to a later analysis. Assigning TCR associations to individual alleles was difficult when HLA alleles, especially DR and DQ, strongly co-occurred. Correlated functional status among segregating V segments might reflect linkage disequilibrium, but an unknown experimental factor could not be ruled out. Because some donors lacked HLA typing at each locus, the association tests relied only on the typed subset. For the cohort, immune exposure information was limited to CMV serostatus.

In total, about 650 healthy bone marrow donors made up the cohort. All cohort members were sampled while nominally healthy, although unrecorded immune exposures were likely present. The donor was CMV seronegative and belonged to the group of more than 300 seronegative cohort members. Every donor gave a peripheral blood sample, and the peripheral blood mononuclear cells from that sample were used for TCR beta sequencing. The Qiagen DNeasy Blood Extraction Kit was used to extract genomic DNA from the blood cell samples. Library creation used the immunoSEQ multiplex PCR assay. The multiplex PCR relied on a mix of 60 forward primers for TCR Vbeta segments and 13 reverse primers for TCR Jbeta segments. The CDR3 region of rearranged TCR beta genes was amplified from genomic DNA with a multiplex PCR assay. Amplified TCR beta libraries were sequenced as 87-base-pair reads on the Illumina HiSeq System. The authors' analysis ran thus. In a later analysis, some 80 million unique TCR beta chains were counted across the roughly 610 repertoires, and some 10 million of these chains were shared by at least two donors. To remove PCR and sequencing errors, raw reads were error-corrected and collapsed into unique sequences using a nearest-neighbor algorithm that merged closely related sequences. CDR3 sequences were aligned to IMGT reference sequences to assign V, D and J gene segments. For a sequence to be retained, at least a six-nucleotide match to both a V gene segment and a J gene segment was required. Rearrangements were classified as productive when the CDR3 lacked stop codons and remained in frame with V and J, and all other rearrangements were classified as non-productive. Following IMGT convention, CDR3 was defined as the stretch from the second conserved V-encoded cysteine up to the conserved J-encoded phenylalanine. Sequences without an unambiguous match to a single V gene segment were excluded from the earlier analysis of a few hundred of the donors. In an earlier analysis of some 590 of the donors, a V segment was called functional when productive rearrangements were above 56.7%, and segregating when the standard deviation between donors exceeded 5%. A statistical classification framework was developed to diagnose cytomegalovirus status using the catalog of TCR beta chain sequences. In a later analysis, TCR nucleotide sequences were compared against IMGT/GENE-DB human TR gene sequences so that V and J genes could be assigned. Using the TCRdist pipeline, a later analysis assigned CDR3 sequences along with most-parsimonious VDJ recombination scenarios. In a later analysis, each TCR beta chain was defined by its CDR3 amino acid sequence together with its V-gene family, and reads lacking a unique V-gene family were excluded. To address suspected cross-contamination and a sequencing artifact, a later analysis removed some 620 highly shared, low-generation-probability nucleotide sequences. In a later analysis, a clonal expansion index for each public chain was calculated from normalized within-repertoire ranks of inferred template counts. In a later analysis, generation probabilities were computed using a VDJ recombination model fitted to out-of-frame rearrangements, and the results were checked against IGoR. In a later analysis, TCR-TCR, TCR-HLA and TCR-CMV co-occurrence was scored with hypergeometric tests, and a repertoire-size bias correction was applied to TCR pairs. In a later analysis, false discovery rates were estimated by permuting HLA or CMV assignments 20 times. In a later analysis, co-occurring TCRs were grouped with DBSCAN, and TCRdist sequence similarity was added when clustering was performed within HLA-allele-positive subsets. For co-occurrence clustering, repertoires with fewer than 30,000 or more than 120,000 public chains were excluded, along with roughly 5 repertoires with anomalous nucleotide sharing. The table was pulled from immuneACCESS by TCRdb, which kept in-frame rearrangements only. Such tables lose some clones; where checked, under half of the loss comes from unresolved V genes, and the rest has no known cause. The V and J calls and clone size come from that table; D and trimming were worked out from the DNA. The sample's records list approximately 110,000 clones. The ten largest account for 0.9% to 1.2% of the sample.

The germline V gene sets CDR1 to MNHNS and CDR2 to SASEGT. V is clipped by 7 bases and J by 7 bases, and the sequence between their germline boundaries is 16 bases long. Counted from cysteine to phenylalanine, this CDR3 has 13 amino acids. Only the CDR3 region is kept as DNA, spanning 39 bases read in frame from base 1. The sample was PBMCs. The chain couples TRBV6-1 to TRBJ2-5; a weak D assignment points to TRBD2 (5 bases agree). This TCR was sampled from a man between 18 and 29 years old in good health and CMV-seronegative. Here the CDR3 is given as CASITSGPGTQYF. The DNA sequence is as follows: TGTGCCAGCATCACCAGCGGCCCGGGGACCCAGTACTTC.